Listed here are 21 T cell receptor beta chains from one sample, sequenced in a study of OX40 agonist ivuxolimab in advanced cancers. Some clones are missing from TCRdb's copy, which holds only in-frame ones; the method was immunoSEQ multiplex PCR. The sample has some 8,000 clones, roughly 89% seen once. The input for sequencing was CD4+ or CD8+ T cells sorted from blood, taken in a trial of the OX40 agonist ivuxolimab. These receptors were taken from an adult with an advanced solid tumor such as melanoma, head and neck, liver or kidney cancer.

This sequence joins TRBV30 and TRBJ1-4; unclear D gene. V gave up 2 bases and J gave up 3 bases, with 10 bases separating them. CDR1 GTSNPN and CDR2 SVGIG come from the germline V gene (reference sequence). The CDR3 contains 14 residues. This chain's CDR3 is CAWSSGRSNEKLFF. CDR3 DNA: TGTGCCTGGAGTAGTGGGCGGTCTAATGAAAAACTGTTTTTT.

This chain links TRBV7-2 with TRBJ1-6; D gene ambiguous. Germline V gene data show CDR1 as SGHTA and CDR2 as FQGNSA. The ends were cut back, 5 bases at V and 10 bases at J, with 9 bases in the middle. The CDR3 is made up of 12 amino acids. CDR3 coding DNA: TGTGCCAGCAGCCCCCAGAGGTCACCCCTCCACTTT. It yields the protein CASSPQRSPLHF.

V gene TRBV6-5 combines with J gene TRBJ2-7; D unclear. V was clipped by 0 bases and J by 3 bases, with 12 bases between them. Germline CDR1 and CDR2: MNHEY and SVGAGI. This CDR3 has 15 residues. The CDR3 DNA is TGTGCCAGCAGTTACTCCTTTGTGGAGATCTACGAGCAGTACTTC. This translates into CASSYSFVEIYEQYF.

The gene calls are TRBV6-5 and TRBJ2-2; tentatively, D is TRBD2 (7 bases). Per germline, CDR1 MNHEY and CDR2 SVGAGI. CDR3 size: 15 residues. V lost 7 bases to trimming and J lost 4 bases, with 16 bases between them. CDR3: CASKSGGRGTGELFF. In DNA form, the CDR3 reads TGTGCCAGCAAATCCGGGGGGCGAGGCACCGGGGAGCTGTTTTTT.

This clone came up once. The CDR3 is CASSVDYYTGELFF. In nucleotides, the CDR3 is TGCGCCAGCAGTGTTGACTATTACACCGGGGAGCTGTTTTTT. V usage is TRBV10-1 and J usage is TRBJ2-2; tentative D call: TRBD2 (5 bases). The CDR3 extends over 14 amino acids. V lost 4 bases and J lost 3, with 9 bases in between. Germline CDR1 is WNHNN and CDR2 is SYGVQD (reference sequence).

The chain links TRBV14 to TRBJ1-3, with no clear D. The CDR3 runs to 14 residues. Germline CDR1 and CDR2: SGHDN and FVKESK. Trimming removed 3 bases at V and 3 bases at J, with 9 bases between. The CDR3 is CASSQQAGGNTIYF. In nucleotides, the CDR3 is TGTGCCAGCAGCCAGCAGGCGGGTGGAAACACCATATATTTT.

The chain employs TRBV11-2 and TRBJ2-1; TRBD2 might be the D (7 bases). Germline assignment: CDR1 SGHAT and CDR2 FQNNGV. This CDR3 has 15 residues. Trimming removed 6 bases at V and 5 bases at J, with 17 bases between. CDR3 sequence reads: CASSQRGGLNNEQFF. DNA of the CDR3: TGTGCCAGCAGTCAGAGGGGGGGGCTTAACAATGAGCAGTTCTTC.

The DNA of the CDR3 is TGTGCCAGCTCACCTACTACAGGGGCAAAACTGTTTTTT. It encodes CASSPTTGAKLFF. V gene TRBV18 combines with J gene TRBJ1-4; 7 positions agree with TRBD1. Trimming cost V 3 bases and J 10 bases; bases outside gene matches: 5. CDR3 size: 13 residues. Germline V gene data show CDR1 as KGHSH and CDR2 as LQKENI. Variable domain in full (rest from reference TRBV18 and TRBJ1-4): NAGVMQNPRHLVRRRGQEARLRCSPMKGHSHVYWYRQLPEEGLKFMVYLQKENIIDESGMPKERFSAEFPKEGPSILRIQQVVRGDSAAYFCASSPTTGAKLFFGSGTQLSVL.

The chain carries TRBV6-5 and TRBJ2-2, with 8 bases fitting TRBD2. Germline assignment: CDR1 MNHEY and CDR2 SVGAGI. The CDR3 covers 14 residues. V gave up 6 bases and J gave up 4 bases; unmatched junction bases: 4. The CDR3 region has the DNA TGTGCCAGCAGGGTAGCGGGGTCCACCGGGGAGCTGTTTTTT. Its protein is CASRVAGSTGELFF.

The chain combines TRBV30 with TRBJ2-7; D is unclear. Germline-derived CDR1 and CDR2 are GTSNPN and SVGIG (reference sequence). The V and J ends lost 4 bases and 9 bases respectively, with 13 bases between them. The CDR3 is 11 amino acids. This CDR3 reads CAWNGTLGQYF. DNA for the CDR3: TGTGCCTGGAACGGTACCTTGGGGCAGTACTTC.

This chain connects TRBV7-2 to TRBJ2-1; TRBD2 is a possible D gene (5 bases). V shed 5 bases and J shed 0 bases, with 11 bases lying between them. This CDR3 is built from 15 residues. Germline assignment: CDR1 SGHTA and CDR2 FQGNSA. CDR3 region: CASSASSSSYNEQFF. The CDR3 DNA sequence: TGTGCCAGCAGCGCTAGCTCGAGCTCCTACAATGAGCAGTTCTTC.

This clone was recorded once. Here the CDR3 reads CASSGLAGYQETQYF. CDR3 nucleotides: TGTGCCAGCAGTGGACTAGCGGGATATCAAGAGACCCAGTACTTC. The V and J genes are TRBV28 and TRBJ2-5, with TRBD2 matching over 12 bases. The CDR3 runs to 15 residues. Germline assignment: CDR1 MDHEN and CDR2 SYDVKM. J gave up 2 bases and V 5 bases, and 3 bases lay outside the gene matches.

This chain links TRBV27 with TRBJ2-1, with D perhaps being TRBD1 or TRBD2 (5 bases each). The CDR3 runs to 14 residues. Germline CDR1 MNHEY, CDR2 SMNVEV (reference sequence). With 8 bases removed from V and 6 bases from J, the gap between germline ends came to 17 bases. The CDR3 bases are TGTGCCAGCGGACTTAGGGGCTTTAGCAATGAGCAGTTCTTC. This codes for CASGLRGFSNEQFF.

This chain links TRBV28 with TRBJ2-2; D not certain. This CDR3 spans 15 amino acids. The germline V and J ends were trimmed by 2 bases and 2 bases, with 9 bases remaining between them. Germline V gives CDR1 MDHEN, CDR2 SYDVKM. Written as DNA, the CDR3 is TGTGCCAGCAGTTTAATGGCAGGAAACACCGGGGAGCTGTTTTTT. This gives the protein CASSLMAGNTGELFF.

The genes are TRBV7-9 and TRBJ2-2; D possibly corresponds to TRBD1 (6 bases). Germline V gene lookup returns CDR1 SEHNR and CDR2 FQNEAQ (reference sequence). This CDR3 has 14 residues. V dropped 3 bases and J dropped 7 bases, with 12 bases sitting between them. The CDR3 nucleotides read TGTGCCAGCAGCTTTTCAGGGGCGGACGGGGAGCTGTTTTTT. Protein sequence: CASSFSGADGELFF. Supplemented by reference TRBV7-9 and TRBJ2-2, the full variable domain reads DTGVSQNPRHKITKRGQNVTFRCDPISEHNRLYWYRQTLGQGPEFLTYFQNEAQLEKSRLLSDRFSAERPKGSFSTLEIQRTEQGDSAMYLCASSFSGADGELFFGEGSRLTVL.

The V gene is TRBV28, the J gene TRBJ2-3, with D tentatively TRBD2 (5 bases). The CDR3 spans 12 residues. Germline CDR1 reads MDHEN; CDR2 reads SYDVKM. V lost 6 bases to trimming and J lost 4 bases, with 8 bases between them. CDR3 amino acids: CASREAADTQYF. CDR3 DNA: TGTGCCAGCAGGGAGGCGGCAGATACGCAGTATTTT.

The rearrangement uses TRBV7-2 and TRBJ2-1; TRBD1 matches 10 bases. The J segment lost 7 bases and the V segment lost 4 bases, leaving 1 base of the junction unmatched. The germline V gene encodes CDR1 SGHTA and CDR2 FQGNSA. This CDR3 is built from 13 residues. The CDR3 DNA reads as TGTGCCAGCAGCTGGACAGGGGGGAATGAGCAGTTCTTC. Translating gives CASSWTGGNEQFF.

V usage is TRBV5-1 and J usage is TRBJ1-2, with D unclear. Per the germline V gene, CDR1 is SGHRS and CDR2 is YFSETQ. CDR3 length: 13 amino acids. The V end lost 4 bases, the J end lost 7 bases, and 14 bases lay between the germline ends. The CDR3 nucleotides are TGCGCCAGCAGCCCAGCAGAAGGATTTGGCTACACCTTC. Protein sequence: CASSPAEGFGYTF.

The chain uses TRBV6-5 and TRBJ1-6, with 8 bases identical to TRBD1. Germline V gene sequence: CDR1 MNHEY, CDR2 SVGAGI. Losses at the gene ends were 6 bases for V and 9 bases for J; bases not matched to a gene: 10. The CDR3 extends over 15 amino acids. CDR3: CASSRTGMVGSPLHF. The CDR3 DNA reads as TGTGCCAGCAGCCGGACAGGGATGGTGGGTTCACCCCTCCACTTT.

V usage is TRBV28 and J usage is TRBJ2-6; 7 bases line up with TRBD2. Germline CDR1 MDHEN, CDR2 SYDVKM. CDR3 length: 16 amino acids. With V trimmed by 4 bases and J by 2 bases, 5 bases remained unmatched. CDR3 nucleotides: TGTGCCAGCAGTTGGGAGGGTGGGCCTGGGGCCAACGTCCTGACTTTC. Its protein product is CASSWEGGPGANVLTF.

The CDR3, as DNA: TGTGCTAGTGGACCGGGACAGGGGGCAGATACGCAGTATTTT. The encoded protein is CASGPGQGADTQYF. The genes are TRBV12-5 and TRBJ2-3; the match to TRBD1 covers 11 bases. From germline, CDR1 is LGHNT and CDR2 FRNRAP. The V gene end was trimmed by 6 bases and the J gene end by 4 bases; junction bases not matched to a gene: 3. This CDR3 spans 14 amino acids.